This T cell receptor (beta chain) appears in the sequencing data of a study of a mutant IDH1 vaccine in newly diagnosed glioma. Study-wide results and caveats: Changes in top peripheral clonotypes did not appear linked to pseudoprogression.

Time point noted: week 47, end of study. Every vaccine dose comprised 300 ug of mutant IDH1 20-mer peptide plus topical imiquimod. Clones were read by immunoSEQ multiplex PCR, and TCRdb kept only the in-frame ones, dropping some. The repertoire has about 50,000 clones, around 80% of them found once; the top ten carry less than 5%. CDR1 MNHEY and CDR2 SVGAGI come from the germline V gene. The CDR3 is 13 amino acids. The germline V and J ends were trimmed by 5 bases and 6 bases, with 11 bases remaining between them. On this clone: What it binds is not known.

This sequence joins TRBV6-5 and TRBJ2-1, with D possibly being TRBD2 (6 bases). The TCR comes from a middle-aged woman with glioma. Some clones in this sample may be carry-over from other donors' samples. The source was PBMCs, collected from a glioma patient whose treatment included an IDH1 peptide vaccine. The CDR3 reads CASSKLSGNEQFF. As DNA, the CDR3 is TGTGCCAGCAGTAAACTTAGCGGCAATGAGCAGTTCTTC.